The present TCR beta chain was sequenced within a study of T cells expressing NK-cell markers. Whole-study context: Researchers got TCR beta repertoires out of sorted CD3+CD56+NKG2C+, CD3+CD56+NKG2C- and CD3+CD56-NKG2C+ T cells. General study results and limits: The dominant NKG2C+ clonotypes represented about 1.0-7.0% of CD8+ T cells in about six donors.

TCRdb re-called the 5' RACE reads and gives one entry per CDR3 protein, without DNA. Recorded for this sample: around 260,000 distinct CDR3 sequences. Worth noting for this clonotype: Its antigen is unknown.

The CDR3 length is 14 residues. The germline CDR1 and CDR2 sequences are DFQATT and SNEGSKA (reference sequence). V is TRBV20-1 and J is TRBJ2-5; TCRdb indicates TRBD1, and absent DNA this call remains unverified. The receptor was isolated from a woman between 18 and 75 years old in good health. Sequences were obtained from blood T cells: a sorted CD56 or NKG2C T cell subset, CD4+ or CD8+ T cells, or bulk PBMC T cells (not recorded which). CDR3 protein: CSATTGSLRETQYF.